These T cell receptor beta chains were read from a single sample in a study of TIL therapy for anti-PD-1-resistant metastatic lung cancer. Profiling relied on immunoSEQ multiplex PCR, and the TCRdb table lists in-frame clones only, not all of them. The sample yields about 19,000 clones, roughly 79% seen once. This material consisted of blood, taken at baseline. Source of these receptors: a person aged 25-80 years with non-small cell lung cancer. Each CDR3 is given with its conserved first and last residue. Fields, in order: V gene, clone size, J gene, D gene, CDR3 DNA, CDR3 protein. The D gene is left open where the match is weak. Rows give clone size only sometimes, using once, few, many, or a class for an expanded clone.

TRBV27	once	TRBJ2-1	TRBD1	TGTGCCAGCAGTTTCATGATACAGGGGCTAAATGAGCAGTTCTTC	CASSFMIQGLNEQFF
TRBV21-1	.	TRBJ2-7	.	TGTGCCAGCAGCAAAGCGCTCATGACAGGTTCGGCTTCCTACGAGCAGTACTTC	CASSKALMTGSASYEQYF
TRBV2	.	TRBJ1-5	TRBD1	TGTGCCAGCAGTGATCAGGGGGGCAATCAGCCCCAGCATTTT	CASSDQGGNQPQHF
TRBV14	.	TRBJ2-5	.	TGTGCCAGCAGCCAAGGAAGACAGCCGGGGTCCCAGTACTTC	CASSQGRQPGSQYF
TRBV6-5	.	TRBJ1-3	.	TGTGCCAGCAGTCGTGATGGAAACACCATATATTTT	CASSRDGNTIYF
TRBV9	.	TRBJ2-1	.	TGTGCCAGCAGCCCCTATTCCCTAGCGTCCCGGGCGGATGAGCAGTTCTTC	CASSPYSLASRADEQFF
TRBV30	.	TRBJ2-5	TRBD1	TGTGCCTGGAGGACAGGGTGGCAAGAGACCCAGTACTTC	CAWRTGWQETQYF
TRBV2	.	TRBJ2-5	TRBD1	TGTGCCAGCTTCGGGACAGGGGAAGAGACCCAGTACTTC	CASFGTGEETQYF
TRBV5-1	once	TRBJ2-1	TRBD2	TGCGCCAGCAGCCTCGACAGCGGGGGGGCCAATGAGCAGTTCTTC	CASSLDSGGANEQFF
TRBV7-7	.	TRBJ2-1	TRBD1	TGTGCCAGCAGCTTAGGGGACAGGCCGGGAGTACCCTACAATGAGCAGTTCTTC	CASSLGDRPGVPYNEQFF
TRBV2	.	TRBJ1-2	TRBD1	TGTGCCAGCGCTGGACAGGTAGCTAACTATGGCTACACCTTC	CASAGQVANYGYTF
TRBV27	.	TRBJ2-7	.	TGTGCCAGCAGTTTTGGGACCTATTCCTCGGTGCAGTACTTC	CASSFGTYSSVQYF
TRBV6-5	few	TRBJ1-2	.	TGTGCCAGCCTGACAGCCAACTATGGCTACACCTTC	CASLTANYGYTF
TRBV5-1	.	TRBJ1-1	.	TGCGCCAGCAGCGCGACAGAGAACACTGAAGCTTTCTTT	CASSATENTEAFF
TRBV7-8	once	TRBJ2-1	TRBD1	TGTGCCAGCAGCCCGACAGGGGGTATTGTGAATGAGCAGTTCTTC	CASSPTGGIVNEQFF
TRBV6-2/TRBV6-3	.	TRBJ1-2	.	TGTGCCAGCAGTTACCTTCCCGGGACGGAATTCTATGGCTACACCTTC	CASSYLPGTEFYGYTF
TRBV11-3	.	TRBJ2-7	.	TGTGCCAGCAGCATGGCAGGGGTCTACGAGCAGTACTTC	CASSMAGVYEQYF
TRBV10-3	.	TRBJ1-1	TRBD1	TGTGCCATCAGTGACACAGGGGGCCACACTGAAGCTTTCTTT	CAISDTGGHTEAFF
TRBV27	.	TRBJ2-2	TRBD2	TGTGCCAGCAGTCCCCGACTAGCATGGGACACCGGGGAGCTGTTTTTT	CASSPRLAWDTGELFF
TRBV21-1	.	TRBJ1-2	.	TGTGCCAGCAGCGGGGACAGGGGGGCGCCCTATGGCTACACCTTC	CASSGDRGAPYGYTF
TRBV27	.	TRBJ2-1	.	TGTGCCAGCAGTTTACATCCCAGACTCGAGCAGTTCTTC	CASSLHPRLEQFF
TRBV2	.	TRBJ1-2	.	TGTGCCAGCAGTGAAAGGCAGGTCTATGGCTACACCTTC	CASSERQVYGYTF
TRBV6-6	.	TRBJ2-1	.	TGTGCCAGCAGTTACTCGACGGGACGGCAGTTCTTC	CASSYSTGRQFF
TRBV7-3	.	TRBJ2-1	.	TGTGCCAGCAGCTTAACCCTCGGGACTGCCTACAATGAGCAGTTCTTC	CASSLTLGTAYNEQFF
TRBV18	once	TRBJ2-7	TRBD1	TGTGCCAGCTCACTCGTGGACAGGGGTAGCGAGCAGTACTTC	CASSLVDRGSEQYF
TRBV18	.	TRBJ1-1	TRBD1	TGTGCCAGCTCACCCCGACAGGGGGCGAACACTGAAGCTTTCTTT	CASSPRQGANTEAFF
TRBV28	few	TRBJ1-3	TRBD1	TGTGCCAGCAGCCCCCCGGGACAGCTATTAAGCTCTGGAAACACCATATATTTT	CASSPPGQLLSSGNTIYF
TRBV5-1	.	TRBJ1-1	.	TGCGCCAGCAGCTTGGGGCGCACTGAAGCTTTCTTT	CASSLGRTEAFF
TRBV28	.	TRBJ2-1	.	TGTGCCAGCAGTTTAGTGGTGAGGTACAATGAGCAGTTCTTC	CASSLVVRYNEQFF
TRBV6-2/TRBV6-3	.	TRBJ1-5	TRBD1	TGTGCCAGCAGCTCGACAGGGGGGCGCAATCAGCCCCAGCATTTT	CASSSTGGRNQPQHF
TRBV27	.	TRBJ2-7	TRBD2	TGTGCCAGCAGTTTATCGGCGGGAGGGTCAGAGCAGTACTTC	CASSLSAGGSEQYF
TRBV20-1	.	TRBJ1-2	.	TGCAGTGCTAGTACCACCGGTGGAAGGGGTGGGGGCTACACCTTC	CSASTTGGRGGGYTF
TRBV28	.	TRBJ2-3	TRBD2	TGTGCCTCAGCGGGAGGTACAGATACGCAGTATTTT	CASAGGTDTQYF
TRBV4-2	.	TRBJ1-2	.	TGTGCCAGCAGCCAGGGGGGAGTTAACTATGGCTACACCTTC	CASSQGGVNYGYTF
TRBV7-2	.	TRBJ2-3	.	TGTGCCAGCAGCTTAGTAGGGATCACAGATACGCAGTATTTT	CASSLVGITDTQYF